Below, 18 T cell receptor beta chains from the same sample are listed, as sequenced in a study of shared clonotypes between healthy human individuals. Produced via immunoSEQ multiplex PCR; TCRdb's table is partial and in-frame only. Among fewer than 1.4 million clones listed, roughly 74% were seen once. Sequenced: memory CD4+ T cells from PBMCs. Sample subset: CD45RA-negative fraction. The receptors come from a man aged 18 to 29 in good health. Some clones in this sample may be carry-over from other donors' samples.

This clone is a singleton in its sample. The chain couples TRBV28 to TRBJ2-5, with a tentative D call TRBD1 (6 bases). This CDR3 comprises 16 residues. Trimming cost V 6 bases and J 2 bases, with 19 bases left between them. Germline CDR1 reads MDHEN; CDR2 reads SYDVKM. The CDR3 region has the DNA TGTGCCAGCAGCTCCCTCCGGGACACATATCAAGAGACCCAGTACTTC. Its protein product is CASSSLRDTYQETQYF.

The gene calls are TRBV11-3 and TRBJ2-2, with 10 positions matching TRBD2. The V and J ends lost 2 bases and 6 bases, in that order; junction bases with no gene match: 9. The CDR3 spans 17 residues. Germline assignment: CDR1 SGHNT and CDR2 YENEEA. The CDR3 region has the DNA TGTGCCAGCAGCTTAAATGAAAGAGCGGGAGGGTCCGGGGAGCTGTTTTTT. Amino acids: CASSLNERAGGSGELFF.

The V call is TRBV28, the J call TRBJ2-1; 10 positions match TRBD2. Per the germline V gene, CDR1 is MDHEN and CDR2 is SYDVKM. V shed 10 bases, J shed 0 bases, and the junction held 9 bases outside the gene matches. The CDR3 totals 16 residues. The CDR3 is CATITSGVSSYNEQFF. CDR3 bases: TGTGCCACGATCACTAGCGGGGTAAGCTCCTACAATGAGCAGTTCTTC.

The chain carries TRBV5-1 and TRBJ1-1, with 8 nucleotides matching TRBD1. Germline V gene data show CDR1 as SGHRS and CDR2 as YFSETQ. This CDR3 is 15 amino acids long. Trimming cost V 3 bases and J 4 bases; bases outside gene matches: 8. CDR3 in DNA: TGCGCCAGCAGCTCGGCTGGACAGGGCGCCACTGAAGCTTTCTTT. Translation gives CASSSAGQGATEAFF.

This clone was detected many times. This sequence joins TRBV7-2 and TRBJ2-7; weak D call: TRBD2 (6 bases). The CDR3 is made up of 15 amino acids. CDR1 and CDR2 (germline): SGHTA, FQGNSA. V lost 0 bases to trimming and J lost 7 bases, with 16 bases between them. CDR3 residues: CASSLASYPSVEQYF. The CDR3, as DNA: TGTGCCAGCAGCTTAGCGTCTTATCCTAGCGTAGAGCAGTACTTC. Filled out from reference TRBV7-2 and TRBJ2-7, the complete variable domain reads GAGVSQSPSNKVTEKGKDVELRCDPISGHTALYWYRQSLGQGLEFLIYFQGNSAPDKSGLPSDRFSAERTGGSVSTLTIQRTQQEDSAVYLCASSLASYPSVEQYFGPGTRLTVT.

The chain employs TRBV7-2 and TRBJ2-7; TRBD2 aligns across 11 bases. V shed 5 bases, J shed 3 bases, and the junction held 9 bases outside the gene matches. Per the germline V gene, CDR1 is SGHTA and CDR2 is FQGNSA. The CDR3 extends over 16 amino acids. CDR3 residues: CASSAVAGGANYEQYF. The CDR3 DNA is TGTGCCAGCAGCGCCGTAGCGGGAGGGGCCAACTACGAGCAGTACTTC.

This clone was observed a few times. The genes are TRBV6-1 and TRBJ1-5, with D perhaps TRBD1 (6 bases). The germline gives CDR1 MNHNS, CDR2 SASEGT. V dropped 3 bases and J dropped 2 bases, with 14 bases sitting between them. The CDR3 contains 16 residues. CDR3 coding DNA: TGTGCCAGCAGTGAGAGGGGGGCCGCTGGCAATCAGCCCCAGCATTTT. It specifies CASSERGAAGNQPQHF.

The chain uses TRBV6-4 and TRBJ2-7; tentative D call: TRBD2 (6 bases). V was trimmed by 4 bases and J by 3 bases, leaving 19 bases between them. This CDR3 has 16 residues. Germline CDR1 is MRHNA and CDR2 is SNTAGT. CDR3 bases: TGTGCCAGCAGTGCACTCCGAGCCGGGGGATACTACGAGCAGTACTTC. Protein: CASSALRAGGYYEQYF.

DNA for the CDR3: TGTGCCAGCAGCTTAGTGGTACCGGGTAGTAGTAGGGCATACGAGCAGTACTTC. Residues: CASSLVVPGSSRAYEQYF. This chain joins TRBV7-6 and TRBJ2-7; no clear D. Germline CDR1 SGHVS, CDR2 FNYEAQ. The V and J ends lost 1 base and 4 bases respectively, with 23 bases between them. CDR3 size: 18 residues.

This clone was counted between two and nine times. This rearrangement joins TRBV27 to TRBJ1-1; D may be TRBD1 (6 bases). The germline V and J ends were trimmed by 0 bases and 2 bases, with 19 bases remaining between them. CDR1 and CDR2 from the germline V gene are MNHEY and SMNVEV (reference sequence). There are 18 residues in the CDR3. The CDR3 nucleotides read TGTGCCAGCAGTTTATCGATGTTCGGGGGCATGGGTAACACTGAAGCTTTCTTT. Protein product: CASSLSMFGGMGNTEAFF.

The V and J genes are TRBV9 and TRBJ1-4, with 7 bases identical to TRBD1. The CDR3 is made up of 18 amino acids. The germline CDR1 and CDR2 sequences are SGDLS and YYNGEE. Losses at the gene ends were 0 bases for V and 7 bases for J; bases not matched to a gene: 15. DNA of the CDR3: TGTGCCAGCAGCGTAGGCGGCCGGCAGACAGGGATAGGTGAAAAACTGTTTTTT. Its translation is CASSVGGRQTGIGEKLFF.

The chain joins TRBV10-3 to TRBJ2-5; the D is unclear. V lost 7 bases and J 3 bases, leaving 6 bases between the germline ends. The germline CDR1 and CDR2 sequences are ENHRY and SYGVKD. CDR3 length equals 11 residues. Here the CDR3 DNA reads TGTGCCATCAAACGGGAAGAGACCCAGTACTTC. Residues: CAIKREETQYF.

The chain employs TRBV11-2 and TRBJ1-3; possibly TRBD1 for D (5 bases). The V gene's germline CDR1 is SGHAT and CDR2 FQNNGV. CDR3 size: 15 residues. V shed 5 bases and J shed 2 bases, with 13 bases lying between them. In DNA form, the CDR3 reads TGTGCCAGCAGCCTTCCCGGGACGGCTGGAAACACCATATATTTT. Protein sequence: CASSLPGTAGNTIYF. Full variable domain (outside the CDR3, taken from reference TRBV11-2 and TRBJ1-3): EAGVAQSPRYKIIEKRQSVAFWCNPISGHATLYWYQQILGQGPKLLIQFQNNGVVDDSQLPKDRFSAERLKGVDSTLKIQPAKLEDSAVYLCASSLPGTAGNTIYFGEGSWLTVV.

The rearrangement links TRBV19 to TRBJ1-1; no clear D gene. Per germline, CDR1 LNHDA and CDR2 SQIVND (reference sequence). The CDR3 consists of 13 residues. V dropped 3 bases and J dropped 2 bases, with 7 bases sitting between them. The CDR3 spells CASSISANTEAFF. CDR3 nucleotides: TGTGCCAGTAGTATCAGCGCAAACACTGAAGCTTTCTTT. Based on the CDR3 plus reference TRBV19 and TRBJ1-1, the full variable domain is DGGITQSPKYLFRKEGQNVTLSCEQNLNHDAMYWYRQDPGQGLRLIYYSQIVNDFQKGDIAEGYSVSREKKESFPLTVTSAQKNPTAFYLCASSISANTEAFFGQGTRLTVV.

This chain joins TRBV7-9 and TRBJ2-3, with 13 bases identical to TRBD2. Germline loops: CDR1 SEHNR, CDR2 FQNEAQ (reference sequence). Trimming took 3 bases from V and 8 from J; bases not matched to a gene: 8. The CDR3 covers 16 residues. CDR3 sequence (DNA): TGTGCCAGCAGCTTCGGGACTAGCGGGGCCCACGGTACGCAGTATTTT. This gives the protein CASSFGTSGAHGTQYF.

This rearrangement joins TRBV28 to TRBJ1-6; D not resolved. The V gene lost 6 bases and the J gene lost 6 bases, with 12 bases spanning the gap. The CDR3 is made up of 14 amino acids. The germline gives CDR1 MDHEN, CDR2 SYDVKM. CDR3 residues: CASRGSGLNSPLHF. The CDR3 bases are TGTGCCAGCAGAGGGTCAGGACTTAATTCACCCCTCCACTTT.

V and J are TRBV5-1 and TRBJ2-5; 8 bases agree with TRBD1. The CDR3 covers 15 residues. V shed 6 bases and J 1 base; nucleotides not matched to a gene: 8. Germline V gives CDR1 SGHRS, CDR2 YFSETQ. The CDR3 DNA follows: TGCGCCAGCACCCCGGACAGGGCCCGCCAAGAGACCCAGTACTTC. Its protein product is CASTPDRARQETQYF.

To note about this clone: One base away lies a much larger clone, so this may be a sequencing read error. This chain uses TRBV29-1 with TRBJ2-5; D remains unclear. V was clipped by 5 bases and J by 7 bases, with 14 bases between them. The CDR3 runs 12 residues. The germline V gene encodes CDR1 SQVTM and CDR2 ANQGSEA. The CDR3 DNA reads TGCAGCGTTTTGAACCCGTCTGGGACCCAGTACTTC. This translates into CSVLNPSGTQYF.